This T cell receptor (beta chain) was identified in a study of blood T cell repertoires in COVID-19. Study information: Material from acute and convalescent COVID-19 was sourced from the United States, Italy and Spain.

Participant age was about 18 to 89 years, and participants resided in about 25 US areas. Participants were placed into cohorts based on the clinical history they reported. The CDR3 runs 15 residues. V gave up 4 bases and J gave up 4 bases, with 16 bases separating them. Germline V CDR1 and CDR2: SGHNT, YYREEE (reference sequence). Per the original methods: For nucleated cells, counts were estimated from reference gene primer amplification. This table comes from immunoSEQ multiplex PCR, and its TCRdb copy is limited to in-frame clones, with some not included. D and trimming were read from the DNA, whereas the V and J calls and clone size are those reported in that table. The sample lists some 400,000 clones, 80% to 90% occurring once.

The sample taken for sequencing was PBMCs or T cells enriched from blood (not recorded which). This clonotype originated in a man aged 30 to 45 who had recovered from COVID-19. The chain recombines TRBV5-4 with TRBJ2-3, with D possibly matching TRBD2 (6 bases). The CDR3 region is CASSQDYTEADTQYF. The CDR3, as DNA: TGTGCCAGCAGCCAGGACTATACTGAGGCAGATACGCAGTATTTT.